This TCR beta chain was recorded in a study of cytomegalovirus exposure and HLA in healthy donors. At the level of the study: Prior work identified 120 million or so unique TCR beta sequences in some 200 million T cells. General observations from the study: TCR beta chain V- and J-gene trimming was linked, in a later analysis, to a missense variant in DCLRE1C.

PCR employed 60 Vbeta and 13 Jbeta primers. The authors' processing: Unique TCR beta chains totaled roughly 81 million in a later count, with roughly 10 million of them shared. The assay was immunoSEQ multiplex PCR, and TCRdb's table has in-frame clones only and misses some. That table supplies the V and J calls and clone size; D and trimming were determined from the DNA. The sample has more than 95,000 clones, 75% to 85% seen once. It was healthy bone marrow donors who served as donors. As for this clone: No antigen is known for it. At one end the junction does not follow the germline gene, possibly because of a read error.

CDR3 size: 15 residues. CDR1 SSHAT and CDR2 FNYEAQ come from the germline V gene (reference sequence). The sequence was obtained from a man aged 30 to 39 in good health and CMV-seropositive. The V call is TRBV7-7, the J call TRBJ2-1, with 9 nucleotides matching TRBD2. The sequenced sample was PBMCs. The CDR3 DNA is TGTGCTAGCAGCTTACTCGCGGGAGGGCAGAATGAGCAGTTCTTC. Its translation: CASSLLAGGQNEQFF.